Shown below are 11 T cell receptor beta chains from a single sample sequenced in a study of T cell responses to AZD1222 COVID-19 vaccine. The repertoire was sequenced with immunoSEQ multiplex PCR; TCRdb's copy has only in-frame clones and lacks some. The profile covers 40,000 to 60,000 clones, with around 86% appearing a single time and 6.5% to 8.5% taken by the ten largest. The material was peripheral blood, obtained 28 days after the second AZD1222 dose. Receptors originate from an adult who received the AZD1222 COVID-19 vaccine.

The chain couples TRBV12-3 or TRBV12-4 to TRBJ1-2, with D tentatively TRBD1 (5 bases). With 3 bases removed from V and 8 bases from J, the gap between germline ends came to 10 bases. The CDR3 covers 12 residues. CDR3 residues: CASSFQGGGYTF. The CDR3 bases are TGTGCCAGCAGTTTCCAGGGTGGCGGCTACACCTTC.

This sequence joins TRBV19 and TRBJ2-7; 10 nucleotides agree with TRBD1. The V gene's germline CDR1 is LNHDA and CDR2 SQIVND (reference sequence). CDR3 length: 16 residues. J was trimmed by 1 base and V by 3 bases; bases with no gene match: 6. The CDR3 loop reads CASSMGQGLASYEQYF. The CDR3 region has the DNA TGTGCCAGTAGTATGGGACAGGGGCTCGCGTCCTACGAGCAGTACTTC.

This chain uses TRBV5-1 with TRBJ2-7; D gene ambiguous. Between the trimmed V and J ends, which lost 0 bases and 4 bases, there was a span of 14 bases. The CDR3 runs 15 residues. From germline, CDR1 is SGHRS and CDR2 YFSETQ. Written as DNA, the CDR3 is TGCGCCAGCAGCTTGGTGGGTAGCCCGTCATACGAGCAGTACTTC. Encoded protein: CASSLVGSPSYEQYF.

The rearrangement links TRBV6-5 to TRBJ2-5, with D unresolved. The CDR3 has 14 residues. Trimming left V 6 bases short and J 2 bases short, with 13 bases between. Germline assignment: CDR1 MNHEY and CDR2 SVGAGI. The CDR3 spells CASRRSSRQETQYF. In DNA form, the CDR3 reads TGTGCCAGCAGGAGATCGTCCCGACAAGAGACCCAGTACTTC.

This CDR3 is CASSSLPRGEQYF. DNA for the CDR3: TGTGCCAGCAGCTCGCTCCCGCGGGGCGAGCAGTACTTC. The rearrangement joins TRBV5-6 to TRBJ2-7, with D possibly being TRBD2 (6 bases). CDR1 SGHDT and CDR2 YYEEEE come from the germline V gene. The CDR3 consists of 13 residues. V was clipped by 3 bases and J by 6 bases, with 13 bases between them.

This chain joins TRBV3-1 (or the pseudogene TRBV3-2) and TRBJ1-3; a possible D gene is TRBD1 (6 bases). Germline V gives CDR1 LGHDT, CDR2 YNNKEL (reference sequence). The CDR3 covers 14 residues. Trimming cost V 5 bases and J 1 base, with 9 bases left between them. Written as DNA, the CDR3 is TGTGCCAGCAGCGGAGGGGGTTCTGGAAACACCATATATTTT. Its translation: CASSGGGSGNTIYF.

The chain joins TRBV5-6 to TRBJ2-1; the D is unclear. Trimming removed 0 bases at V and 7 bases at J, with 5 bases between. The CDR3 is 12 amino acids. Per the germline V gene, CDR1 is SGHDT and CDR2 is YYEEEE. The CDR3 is CASSLALNEQFF. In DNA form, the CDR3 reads TGTGCCAGCAGCTTGGCCTTGAATGAGCAGTTCTTC.

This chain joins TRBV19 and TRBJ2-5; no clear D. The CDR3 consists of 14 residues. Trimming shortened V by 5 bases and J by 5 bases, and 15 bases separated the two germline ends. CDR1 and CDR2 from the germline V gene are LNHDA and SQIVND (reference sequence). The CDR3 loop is CASSRNGPEETQYF. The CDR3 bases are TGTGCCAGTAGTCGAAACGGACCGGAGGAGACCCAGTACTTC.

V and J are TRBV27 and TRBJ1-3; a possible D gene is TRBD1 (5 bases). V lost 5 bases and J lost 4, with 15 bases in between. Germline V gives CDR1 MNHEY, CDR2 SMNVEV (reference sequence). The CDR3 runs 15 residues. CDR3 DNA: TGTGCCAGCAGTAGGTCGGGACCCATCGGAAACACCATATATTTT. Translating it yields CASSRSGPIGNTIYF.

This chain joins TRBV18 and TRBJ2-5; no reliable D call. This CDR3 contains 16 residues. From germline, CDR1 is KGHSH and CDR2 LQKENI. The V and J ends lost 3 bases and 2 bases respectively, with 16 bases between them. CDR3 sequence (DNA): TGTGCCAGCTCACCTTTTTACGGTCACGGTCAAGAGACCCAGTACTTC. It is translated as CASSPFYGHGQETQYF.

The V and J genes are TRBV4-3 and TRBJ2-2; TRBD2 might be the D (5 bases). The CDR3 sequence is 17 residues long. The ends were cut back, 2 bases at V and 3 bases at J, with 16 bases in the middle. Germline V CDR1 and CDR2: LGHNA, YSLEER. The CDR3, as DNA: TGCGCCAGCAGCCAATCGGGGTGGCATGGGTACACCGGGGAGCTGTTTTTT. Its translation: CASSQSGWHGYTGELFF.